The 6 T cell receptor beta chains reported below all come from one sample, sequenced in a study of untreated major depressive disorder. TCRdb's copy holds only in-frame clones and misses some; the assay was immunoSEQ multiplex PCR. The sample has tens of thousands of clones, 85% to 95% seen once. The material sequenced was CD4+ T cells from PBMCs. Receptors were obtained from a man aged 30 to 45 in good health.

This chain joins TRBV6-1 and TRBJ2-1; TRBD2 matches 9 bases. CDR1 MNHNS and CDR2 SASEGT come from the germline V gene. The CDR3 runs to 15 residues. V trimming: 4 bases; J trimming: 4 bases; junction bases outside the gene matches: 5. This CDR3 is CASSALAGTYNEQFF. In DNA, the CDR3 is TGTGCCAGCAGTGCCCTAGCGGGAACTTACAATGAGCAGTTCTTC.

The J gene is TRBJ1-1, the V gene TRBV27; 10 nucleotides match TRBD1. The CDR3 sequence is 16 residues long. V lost 3 bases, J lost 3 bases, and 7 bases stayed unmatched. CDR1 is MNHEY, CDR2 SMNVEV, per germline (reference sequence). DNA for the CDR3: TGTGCCAGCAGTTTCGGGACAGGGGTGTATGACACTGAAGCTTTCTTT. This codes for CASSFGTGVYDTEAFF.

The chain carries TRBV6-1 and TRBJ1-1, with a possible D match to TRBD1 (6 bases). V lost 3 bases and J lost 4, with 12 bases in between. The CDR3 runs to 14 residues. The germline V gene encodes CDR1 MNHNS and CDR2 SASEGT. The CDR3 protein is CASSERQGTTEAFF. The CDR3 DNA is TGTGCCAGCAGTGAGAGGCAGGGGACCACTGAAGCTTTCTTT.

The table lists this clone with a count of one. The chain is built from TRBV25-1 and TRBJ1-5, with TRBD1 identical over 9 bases. The length of the CDR3 is 15 residues. Germline V lookup: CDR1 MGHDK, CDR2 SYGVNS. V lost 6 bases to trimming and J lost 3 bases; unmatched junction nucleotides: 6. CDR3 nucleotide sequence: TGTGCCAGCAGCGCGGGACAGGGATTCAATCAGCCCCAGCATTTT. This gives the protein CASSAGQGFNQPQHF.

This chain uses TRBV5-4 with TRBJ2-7; 10 bases are shared with TRBD1. Germline values: CDR1 SGHNT, CDR2 YYREEE (reference sequence). This CDR3 is 14 amino acids long. V lost 3 bases, J lost 7 bases, and 7 bases stayed unmatched. The CDR3 coding sequence is TGTGCCAGCAGCTCCGACAGGGGGCTAGGGGAGCAGTACTTC. Translated, it gives CASSSDRGLGEQYF.

The V call is TRBV19, the J call TRBJ1-1; the D is unclear. The length of the CDR3 is 14 residues. Trimming took off 3 bases at V and 5 bases at J, with 13 bases between the two ends. Germline CDR1 and CDR2: LNHDA and SQIVND (reference sequence). The CDR3 DNA is TGTGCCAGTAGTATCCGCGGTCCCAGGACTGAAGCTTTCTTT. Protein: CASSIRGPRTEAFF.